A single sample is the source of the 2 T cell receptor beta chains below, sequenced in a study. MiXCR was run by TCRdb on the 5' RACE reads, yielding one entry per CDR3 protein. The table has roughly 6,000 distinct CDR3 sequences, over 45% seen once. Input material: tumor-infiltrating memory CD4+ T cells sorted from the breast tumor. Indicated subset: memory CD4+ T cells, CD4+CD45RO+CD25-. The receptor source for this set is a female donor with breast cancer.

The V gene is TRBV6-1, the J gene TRBJ2-1; 10 nucleotides match TRBD2. V lost 5 bases to trimming and J lost 0 bases; unmatched junction nucleotides: 7. The CDR3 is 17 amino acids. The germline CDR1 and CDR2 sequences are MNHNS and SASEGT. The CDR3 DNA sequence: TGTGCCAGCAGTTTGACTAGCGGGCCCATCTCCTACAATGAGCAGTTCTTC. This codes for CASSLTSGPISYNEQFF.

This chain connects TRBV4-2 to TRBJ1-1, with a weak D call TRBD1 (6 bases). Trimming shortened V by 0 bases and J by 4 bases, and 12 bases separated the two germline ends. Per germline, CDR1 LGHNA and CDR2 YNFKEQ. The CDR3 is 15 amino acids. Here the CDR3 reads CASSQDGGAGTEAFF. The CDR3 DNA reads as TGTGCCAGCAGCCAAGATGGGGGGGCGGGCACTGAAGCTTTCTTT.